This T cell receptor beta chain was observed in a study of T cell changes during pregnancy in multiple sclerosis. Losses at the gene ends were 3 bases for V and 1 base for J; bases not matched to a gene: 7. The CDR3 spans 17 residues. CDR1 and CDR2 from the germline V gene are MGHDK and SYGVNS. Method: immunoSEQ multiplex PCR; TCRdb's copy keeps in-frame clones and lacks some. There are about 87,000 clones in the sample; 93% occur only once, and less than 1.5% lies in the top ten. The specimen was peripheral blood, collected in the third trimester of pregnancy. This chain uses TRBV25-1 with TRBJ2-3; 10 bases fit TRBD1. This TCR derives from a female donor in good health, enrolled as a control in a pregnancy study. CDR3 sequence reads: CASSDPRGTGGTDTQYF. The CDR3 DNA reads as TGTGCCAGCAGTGACCCTCGTGGGACAGGGGGCACAGATACGCAGTATTTT.